The clone carrying this T cell receptor (beta chain) was counted between two and nine times. The target antigen is unknown. These data are taken from a study of naive and memory T cell subsets. CD4 T cells were positively selected, then CD8 T cells from the CD4-negative fraction. The study, taken as a whole, reports: Naive repertoires, especially CD8, held a few larger clonotypes, possibly memory cells re-expressing CD45RA. From naive to CM, EM and EMRA, diversity decreased and Gini increased.

The beta constant-region primer was an equimolar mix of two oligonucleotides covering TRBC1 and TRBC2. The ligated cDNA underwent four PCR rounds using SP2 and nested alpha and beta constant-region primers. TCRdb re-analysed the UMI-ligation and nested PCR reads in MiXCR, keeping a single row per CDR3 protein. The repertoire has around 160,000 distinct CDR3 sequences, about 20% of them found once; the top ten carry over 0.09%. Germline assignment: CDR1 DFQATT and CDR2 SNEGSKA (reference sequence). The CDR3 covers 13 residues. With 1 base removed from V and 5 bases from J, the gap between germline ends came to 12 bases.

J is TRBJ2-7 and V is TRBV20-1; the D call may be TRBD1 or TRBD2 (5 bases each). This clonotype was sampled from a human donor in good health. Material: naive CD4+ T cells from blood. The CDR3 nucleotides are TGCAGTGCTAGAGTATGGGACCGGGACGAGCAGTACTTC. Its protein product is CSARVWDRDEQYF.